The T cell receptor beta chain under discussion was sequenced for a study of Graves' ophthalmopathy and Graves' hyperthyroidism. The study, taken as a whole, reports: Most thyroid clonotypes with frequency above 0.001 were detected in blood too.

Researchers took RNA transcripts and amplified TCR beta CDR3 regions from them. First-round RT-PCR employed HTBI primers, with a second-round multiplex PCR after it. TCRdb reprocessed the multiplex PCR reads with MiXCR, giving one entry per CDR3 protein. This sample has around 660,000 distinct CDR3 sequences, with 35% to 45% found just once. Germline CDR1 reads MGHDK; CDR2 reads SYGVNS. Unmatched junction bases numbered 15, after V lost 11 bases and J lost 8 bases. This CDR3 has 15 amino acids. With respect to this clonotype: The target antigen is unknown.

Source material: peripheral blood. The chain couples TRBV25-1 to TRBJ1-2, with TRBD1 identical over 12 bases. The sequence was obtained from an adult man with Graves' ophthalmopathy. CDR3 bases: TGTGCCTGGAGGATGGCGGGACAGGGGGCTGGCGGCTACACCTTC. Its protein product is CAWRMAGQGAGGYTF.